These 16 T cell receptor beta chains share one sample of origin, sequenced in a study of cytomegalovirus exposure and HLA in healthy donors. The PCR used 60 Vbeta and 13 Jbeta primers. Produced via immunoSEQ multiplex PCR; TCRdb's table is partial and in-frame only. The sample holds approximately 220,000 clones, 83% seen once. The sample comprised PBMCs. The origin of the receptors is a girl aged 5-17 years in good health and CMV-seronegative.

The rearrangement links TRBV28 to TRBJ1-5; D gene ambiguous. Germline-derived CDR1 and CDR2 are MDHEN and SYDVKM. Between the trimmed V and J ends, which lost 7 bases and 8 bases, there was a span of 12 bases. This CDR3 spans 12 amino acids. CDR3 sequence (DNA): TGTGCCAGCATCAGTCGTTTGGAGCCCCAGCATTTT. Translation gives CASISRLEPQHF.

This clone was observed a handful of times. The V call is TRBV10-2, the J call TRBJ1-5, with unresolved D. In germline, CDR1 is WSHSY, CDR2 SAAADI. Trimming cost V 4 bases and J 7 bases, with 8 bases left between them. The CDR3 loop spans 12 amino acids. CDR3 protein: CASSVGGQPQHF. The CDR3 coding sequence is TGCGCCAGCAGTGTTGGTGGCCAGCCCCAGCATTTT.

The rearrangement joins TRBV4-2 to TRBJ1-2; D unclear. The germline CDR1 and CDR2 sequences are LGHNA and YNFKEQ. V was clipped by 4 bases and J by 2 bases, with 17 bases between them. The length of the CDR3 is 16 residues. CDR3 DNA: TGTGCCAGCAGCCCTACAATGGCAGGTCGGAACTATGGCTACACCTTC. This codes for CASSPTMAGRNYGYTF.

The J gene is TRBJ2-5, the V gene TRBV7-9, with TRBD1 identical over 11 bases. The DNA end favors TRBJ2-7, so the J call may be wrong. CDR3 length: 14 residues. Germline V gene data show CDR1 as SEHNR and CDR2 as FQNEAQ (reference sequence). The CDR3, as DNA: TGTGCCAGCAGCCCGGGACAGGGGGACTACGAGCAGTACTTC. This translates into CASSPGQGDYEQYF.

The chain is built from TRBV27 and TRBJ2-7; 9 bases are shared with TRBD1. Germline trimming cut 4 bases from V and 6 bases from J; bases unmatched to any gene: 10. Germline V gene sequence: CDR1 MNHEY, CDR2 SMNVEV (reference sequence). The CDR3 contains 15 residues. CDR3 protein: CASSSIPGQGPEQYF. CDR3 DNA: TGTGCCAGCAGTTCAATACCGGGACAGGGACCCGAGCAGTACTTC.

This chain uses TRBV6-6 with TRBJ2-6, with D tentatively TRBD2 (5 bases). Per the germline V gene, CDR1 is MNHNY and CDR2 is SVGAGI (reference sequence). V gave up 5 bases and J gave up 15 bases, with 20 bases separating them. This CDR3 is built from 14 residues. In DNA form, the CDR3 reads TGTGCCAGCAGTCAAGAGGGTGGCTTATCTTCCCTGACTTTC. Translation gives CASSQEGGLSSLTF.

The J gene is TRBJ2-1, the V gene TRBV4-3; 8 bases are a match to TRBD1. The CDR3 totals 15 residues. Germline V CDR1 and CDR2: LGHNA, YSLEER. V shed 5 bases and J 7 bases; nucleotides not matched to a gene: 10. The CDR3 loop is CASSSGGQETNEQFF. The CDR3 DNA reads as TGCGCCAGCAGCTCCGGGGGACAGGAAACGAATGAGCAGTTCTTC.

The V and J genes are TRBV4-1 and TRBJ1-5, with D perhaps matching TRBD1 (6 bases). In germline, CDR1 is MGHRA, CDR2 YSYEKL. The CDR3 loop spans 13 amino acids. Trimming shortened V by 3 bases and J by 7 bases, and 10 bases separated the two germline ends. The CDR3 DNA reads TGCGCCAGCAGCCATTGGGGGCAGCAGCCCCAGCATTTT. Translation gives CASSHWGQQPQHF.

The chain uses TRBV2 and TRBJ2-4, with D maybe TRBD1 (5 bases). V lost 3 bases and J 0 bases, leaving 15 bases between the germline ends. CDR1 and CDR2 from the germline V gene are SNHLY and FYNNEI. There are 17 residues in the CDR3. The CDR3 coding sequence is TGTGCCAGCAGTGACCTCCAATCTACAGGAGCCAAAAACATTCAGTACTTC. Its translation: CASSDLQSTGAKNIQYF.

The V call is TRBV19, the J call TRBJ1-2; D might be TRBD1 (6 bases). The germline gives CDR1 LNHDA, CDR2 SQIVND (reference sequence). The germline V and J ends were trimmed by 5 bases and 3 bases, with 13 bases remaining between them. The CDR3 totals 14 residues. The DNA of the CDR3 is TGTGCCAGTAGTTCAGGGGACCGGTACTATGGCTACACCTTC. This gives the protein CASSSGDRYYGYTF.

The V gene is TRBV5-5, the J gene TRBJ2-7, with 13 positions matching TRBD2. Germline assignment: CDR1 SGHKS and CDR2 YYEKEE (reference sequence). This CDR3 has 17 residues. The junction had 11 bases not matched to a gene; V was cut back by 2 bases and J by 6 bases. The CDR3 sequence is CASSFGTSGTSLIEQYF. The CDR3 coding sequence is TGTGCCAGCAGCTTCGGGACTAGCGGGACTTCACTTATCGAGCAGTACTTC.

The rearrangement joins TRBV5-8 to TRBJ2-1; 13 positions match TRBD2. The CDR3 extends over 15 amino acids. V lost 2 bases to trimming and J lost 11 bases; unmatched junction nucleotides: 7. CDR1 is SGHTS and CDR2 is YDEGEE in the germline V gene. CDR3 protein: CASSLGTSGTNKQFF. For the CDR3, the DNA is TGTGCCAGCAGCTTAGGGACTAGCGGGACAAATAAGCAGTTCTTC.

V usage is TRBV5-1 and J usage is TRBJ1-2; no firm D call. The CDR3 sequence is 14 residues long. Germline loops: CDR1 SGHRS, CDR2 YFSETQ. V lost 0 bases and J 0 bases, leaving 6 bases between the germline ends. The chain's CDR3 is CASSLALANYGYTF. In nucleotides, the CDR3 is TGCGCCAGCAGCTTGGCCCTAGCTAACTATGGCTACACCTTC.

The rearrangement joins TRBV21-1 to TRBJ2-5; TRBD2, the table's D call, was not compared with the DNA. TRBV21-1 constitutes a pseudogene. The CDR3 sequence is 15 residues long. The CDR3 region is CASSKSLGGAETQYF. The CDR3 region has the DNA TGTGCCAGCAGCAAGAGCCTGGGGGGGGCAGAGACCCAGTACTTC.

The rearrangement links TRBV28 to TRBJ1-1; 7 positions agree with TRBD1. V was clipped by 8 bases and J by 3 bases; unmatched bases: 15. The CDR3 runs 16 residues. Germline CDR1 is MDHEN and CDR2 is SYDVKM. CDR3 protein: CASGKTLVRGDTEAFF. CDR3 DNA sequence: TGTGCCAGCGGTAAGACACTCGTCAGGGGGGACACTGAAGCTTTCTTT.

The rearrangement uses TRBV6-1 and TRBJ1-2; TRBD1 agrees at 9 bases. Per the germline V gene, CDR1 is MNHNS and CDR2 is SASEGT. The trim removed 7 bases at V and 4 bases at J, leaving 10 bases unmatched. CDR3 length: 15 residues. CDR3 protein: CASTLGRTGAYGYTF. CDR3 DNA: TGTGCCAGCACCCTAGGGCGGACAGGGGCCTATGGCTACACCTTC.